This is a list of T cell receptor beta chains from one sample in a study of cytomegalovirus exposure and HLA in healthy donors. TCRdb keeps only in-frame clones here, not all; method: immunoSEQ multiplex PCR. This table lists about 96,000 clones. Input material: PBMCs. These receptors were collected from a woman younger than 45 in good health and CMV-seronegative. Each CDR3 is given with its conserved first and last residue. The D gene is left open where the match is weak.

J,D,V,DNA,CDR3
TRBJ1-5,.,TRBV7-9,TGTGCCAGCAGAAAACAGGGACCCAATCAGCCCCAGCATTTT,CASRKQGPNQPQHF
TRBJ1-5,.,TRBV7-9,TGTGCCAGCAGCTTAGCGCTAGGGAGAGGTAGCAATCAGCCCCAGCATTTT,CASSLALGRGSNQPQHF
TRBJ1-1,.,TRBV14,TGTGCCAGCAGCCAAGGGTACAGAATCACTGAAGCTTTCTTT,CASSQGYRITEAFF
TRBJ1-2,TRBD1,TRBV7-9,TGTGCCAGCAGCTTAGACGGGACAGGATATGGCTACACCTTC,CASSLDGTGYGYTF
TRBJ2-7,TRBD1,TRBV11-2,TGTGCCAGCAGCTGGACAGGGTTTGACGAGCAGTACTTC,CASSWTGFDEQYF
TRBJ1-6,TRBD1,TRBV5-5,TGTGCCAGCAGCCCCCTCCCGACAGGGGAGGATTCACCCCTCCACTTT,CASSPLPTGEDSPLHF
TRBJ2-3,TRBD2,TRBV9,TGTGCCAGCAGCGTAGTGGTCGGAGGGAGGGAACGCGATACGCAGTATTTT,CASSVVVGGRERDTQYF
TRBJ2-7,.,TRBV4-1,TGCGCCAGCAGCCAAGGAGGGGGGGGCGGGATCTACGAGCAGTACTTC,CASSQGGGGGIYEQYF
TRBJ2-3,.,TRBV19,TGTGCCACCGGGCTGTCGGGGACAGATACGCAGTATTTT,CATGLSGTDTQYF
TRBJ1-2,TRBD1,TRBV10-3,TGTGCCATCAGTTCCCCAGGGGACAGGGGAGGGTATGGCTACACCTTC,CAISSPGDRGGYGYTF
TRBJ1-2,TRBD1,TRBV5-6,TGTGCCAGCAGCCTAAGAGGGACAGGCTATGGCTACACCTTC,CASSLRGTGYGYTF
TRBJ2-5,.,TRBV2,TGTGCCAGCAGTGAAGGCCGGACAGTCTTGACCCAGTACTTC,CASSEGRTVLTQYF
TRBJ1-1,.,TRBV18,TGTGCCAGCTCACCTTCTACAGGAGTGAACACTGAAGCTTTCTTT,CASSPSTGVNTEAFF
TRBJ1-4,TRBD1,TRBV19,TGTGCCAGTAGTAGACAGGGTTCTGGGGCCTCAACTAATGAAAAACTGTTTTTT,CASSRQGSGASTNEKLFF
TRBJ2-5,.,TRBV5-5,TGTGCCAGCAGCTTGGCCCTTAACAGGGAAGAGACCCAGTACTTC,CASSLALNREETQYF
TRBJ1-5,TRBD1,TRBV27,TGTGCCAGCAGTTCGGGACAGCCCAGAGCCCAGCATTTT,CASSSGQPRAQHF
TRBJ2-7,.,TRBV30,TGTGCCTGGAGTTCTGTCGGGACAAGACGCTACGAGCAGTACTTC,CAWSSVGTRRYEQYF
TRBJ1-4,.,TRBV6-5,TGTGCCAGCACGCCCAGAGGGCGTAGCCCTGAAAAACTGTTTTTT,CASTPRGRSPEKLFF
TRBJ2-3,TRBD2,TRBV9,TGTGCCAGCAGCGGGGGGGGTAGCAGTGATACGCAGTATTTT,CASSGGGSSDTQYF
TRBJ2-5,TRBD1,TRBV28,TGTGCCAGCAGATTGACAGGGGGAAGAGAGACCCAGTACTTC,CASRLTGGRETQYF
TRBJ2-5,TRBD2,TRBV11-3,TGTGCCAGCAGCTTGAGCGGGGGGCGCCAAGAGACCCAGTACTTC,CASSLSGGRQETQYF
TRBJ1-1,.,TRBV6-5,TGTGCCAGCAGTGTGACAGTTTTAAACACTGAAGCTTTCTTT,CASSVTVLNTEAFF
TRBJ2-1,.,TRBV19,TGTGCCAGTAGTATCCTTTGGGCAGGAAGGAATGAGCAGTTCTTC,CASSILWAGRNEQFF